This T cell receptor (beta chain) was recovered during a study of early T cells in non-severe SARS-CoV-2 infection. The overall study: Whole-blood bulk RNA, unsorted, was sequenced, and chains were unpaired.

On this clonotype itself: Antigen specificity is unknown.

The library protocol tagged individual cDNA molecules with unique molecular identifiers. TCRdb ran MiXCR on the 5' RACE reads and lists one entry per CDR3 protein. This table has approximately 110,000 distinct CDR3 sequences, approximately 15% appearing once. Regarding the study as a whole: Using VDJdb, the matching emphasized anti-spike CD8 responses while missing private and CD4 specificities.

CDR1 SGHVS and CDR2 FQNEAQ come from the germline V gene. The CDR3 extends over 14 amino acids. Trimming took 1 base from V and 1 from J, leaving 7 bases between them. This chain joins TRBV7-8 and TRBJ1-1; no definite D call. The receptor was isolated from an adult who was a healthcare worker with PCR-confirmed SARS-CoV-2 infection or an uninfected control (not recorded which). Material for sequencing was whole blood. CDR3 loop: CASSLEIANTEAFF. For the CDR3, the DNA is TGTGCCAGCAGCTTAGAGATAGCGAACACTGAAGCTTTCTTT. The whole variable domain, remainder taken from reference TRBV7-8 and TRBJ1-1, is GAGVSQSPRYKVAKRGQDVALRCDPISGHVSLFWYQQALGQGPEFLTYFQNEAQLDKSGLPSDRFFAERPEGSVSTLKIQRTQQEDSAVYLCASSLEIANTEAFFGQGTRLTVV.